The clone carrying this T cell receptor (beta chain) appeared a few times. These data originate in a study of CD8 T cells in Susac syndrome. Random hexamers were used to reverse transcribe the RNA input (roughly 0.5 to 1 ug). Multiplex PCR with immunoSEQ amplified the TCR beta CDR3 across 54 Vbeta and 13 Jbeta. TCRdb analysed the immunoSEQ multiplex PCR reads with MiXCR anew, one entry per CDR3 protein. This table has about 430,000 distinct CDR3 sequences, approximately 89% appearing once. Per the germline V gene, CDR1 is MNHEY and CDR2 is SVGEGT. This CDR3 contains 11 residues. V dropped 3 bases and J dropped 8 bases, with 7 bases sitting between them.

The clonotype was recovered from a human donor with multiple sclerosis. The J gene is TRBJ1-1, the V gene TRBV6-2 or TRBV6-3; D remains ambiguous. The sample was CD8+ T cells from PBMCs. The CDR3 here is CASSYPGEAFF. The CDR3 DNA reads as TGTGCCAGCAGTTATCCAGGAGAAGCTTTCTTT.